This T cell receptor beta chain was identified in a study of cytomegalovirus exposure and HLA in healthy donors. Study-wide background: A preliminary data release comprised tens of millions of unique TCRs obtained from HLA-typed donors.

In its sample, this clone was seen once. Antigen: not known. This CDR3 region has 12 residues. CDR1 is ENHRY and CDR2 is SYGVKD in the germline V gene. The V end lost 2 bases, the J end lost 6 bases, and 5 bases lay between the germline ends. The PCR was carried out with 60 Vbeta primers and 13 Jbeta primers. The assay was immunoSEQ multiplex PCR, and TCRdb's table has in-frame clones only and misses some. The sample holds roughly 200,000 clones; 70% to 90% are singletons and the top ten take approximately 0.31%. Whole-study results and caveats: Follow-up analysis later connected one missense variant in DCLRE1C with trimming of TCR beta V- and J-genes. Researchers reportedly found TCR beta sequences accurately predicted most subjects' HLA-A and HLA-B alleles.

Sequenced material: PBMCs. The sequence was obtained from a woman in her twenties or thirties in good health and CMV-seronegative. The chain uses TRBV10-3 and TRBJ2-1, with a tentative D call TRBD2 (5 bases). The CDR3 bases are TGTGCCATCAGTGAGGGGAGCAATGAGCAGTTCTTC. Translation gives CAISEGSNEQFF.